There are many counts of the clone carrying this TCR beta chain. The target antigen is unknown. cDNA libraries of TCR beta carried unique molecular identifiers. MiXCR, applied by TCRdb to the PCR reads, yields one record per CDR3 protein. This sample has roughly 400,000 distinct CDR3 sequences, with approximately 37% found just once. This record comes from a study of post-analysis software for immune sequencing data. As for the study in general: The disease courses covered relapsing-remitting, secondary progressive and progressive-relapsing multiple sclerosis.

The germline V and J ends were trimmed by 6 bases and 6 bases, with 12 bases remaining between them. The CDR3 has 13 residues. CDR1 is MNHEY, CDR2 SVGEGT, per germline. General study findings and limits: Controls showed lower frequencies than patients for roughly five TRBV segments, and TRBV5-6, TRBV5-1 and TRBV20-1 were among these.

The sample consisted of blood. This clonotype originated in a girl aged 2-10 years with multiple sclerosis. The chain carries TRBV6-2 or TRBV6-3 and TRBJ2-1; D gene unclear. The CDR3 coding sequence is TGTGCCAGCAGCCCGGAACTTTCCAATGAGCAGTTCTTC. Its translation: CASSPELSNEQFF.